The 23 T cell receptor beta chains below were found in one sample sequenced in a study of control samples from healthy donors and cancer patients. The repertoire was sequenced with immunoSEQ multiplex PCR; TCRdb's copy has only in-frame clones and lacks some. The sample shows about 100,000 clones, more than 75% of them seen only once. The source material was blood. These receptors were obtained from a woman aged 45-65 years in good health.

The chain joins TRBV19 to TRBJ2-2, with TRBD2 matching over 7 bases. CDR3 length: 15 residues. J gave up 6 bases and V 3 bases, and 7 bases lay outside the gene matches. Germline CDR1 and CDR2: LNHDA and SQIVND (reference sequence). CDR3 sequence reads: CASSIFGGTPGELFF. In DNA, the CDR3 is TGTGCCAGTAGTATCTTCGGGGGGACCCCCGGGGAGCTGTTTTTT.

The chain links TRBV9 to TRBJ1-3; D ambiguous. There are 15 residues in the CDR3. Trimming took off 4 bases at V and 4 bases at J, with 15 bases between the two ends. Looked up from germline, CDR1 is SGDLS and CDR2 is YYNGEE. This CDR3 reads CASSSDPLAGNTIYF. CDR3 nucleotide sequence: TGTGCCAGCAGCTCCGACCCCCTAGCCGGAAACACCATATATTTT.

V usage is TRBV9 and J usage is TRBJ2-2, with TRBD1 matching over 10 bases. CDR3 length equals 18 residues. Looked up from germline, CDR1 is SGDLS and CDR2 is YYNGEE. V gave up 3 bases and J gave up 0 bases; unmatched junction bases: 8. The CDR3 spells CASSAPGTGAPNTGELFF. In nucleotides, the CDR3 is TGTGCCAGCAGCGCCCCCGGGACAGGGGCACCGAACACCGGGGAGCTGTTTTTT.

The V call is TRBV9, the J call TRBJ2-1; D may be TRBD2 (7 bases). Per germline, CDR1 SGDLS and CDR2 YYNGEE. V lost 3 bases and J 0 bases, leaving 16 bases between the germline ends. CDR3 size: 17 residues. This CDR3 is CASSARGGFLSYNEQFF. The CDR3 coding sequence is TGTGCCAGCAGCGCGAGGGGGGGCTTCCTCTCCTACAATGAGCAGTTCTTC.

The genes are TRBV30 and TRBJ2-5; no clear D. This CDR3 region has 12 residues. Germline V lookup: CDR1 GTSNPN, CDR2 SVGIG (reference sequence). With 0 bases removed from V and 5 bases from J, the gap between germline ends came to 7 bases. CDR3 loop: CAWSVQRETQYF. The CDR3 region has the DNA TGTGCCTGGAGTGTACAGAGGGAGACCCAGTACTTC.

The CDR3 reads CASSHQGSTYEQYF. CDR3 in DNA: TGTGCCAGCTCACACCAGGGGAGCACTTACGAGCAGTACTTC. V gene TRBV18 combines with J gene TRBJ2-7, with D perhaps matching TRBD1 (6 bases). This CDR3 comprises 14 residues. V lost 4 bases and J lost 4, with 14 bases in between. The germline V gene encodes CDR1 KGHSH and CDR2 LQKENI.

V is TRBV29-1 and J is TRBJ1-4; 10 bases fit TRBD1. Trimming cost V 2 bases and J 7 bases; bases outside gene matches: 4. This CDR3 has 14 residues. The germline V gene has CDR1 SQVTM and CDR2 ANQGSEA. The CDR3, as DNA: TGCAGCGTTGAACGGTGGGACAGGGGTGAAAAACTGTTTTTT. It encodes CSVERWDRGEKLFF.

The V call is TRBV29-1, the J call TRBJ1-2; possible D gene TRBD1, 6 bases. V was cut by 2 bases and J by 4 bases, with 20 bases left in between. The CDR3 length is 16 residues. Germline V gives CDR1 SQVTM, CDR2 ANQGSEA. The CDR3 loop reads CSVEISRGRPSYGYTF. The CDR3 region has the DNA TGCAGCGTTGAAATAAGCAGGGGACGGCCATCCTATGGCTACACCTTC.

The rearrangement links TRBV5-1 to TRBJ2-2, with 11 bases aligning to TRBD1. The CDR3 has 19 residues. V shed 3 bases and J 2 bases; nucleotides not matched to a gene: 12. Germline loops: CDR1 SGHRS, CDR2 YFSETQ. The CDR3 sequence is CASSYEPLDRGHNTGELFF. The CDR3 bases are TGCGCCAGCAGCTATGAACCTCTGGACAGGGGGCACAACACCGGGGAGCTGTTTTTT. The full variable domain, completed using reference TRBV5-1 and TRBJ2-2, is KAGVTQTPRYLIKTRGQQVTLSCSPISGHRSVSWYQQTPGQGLQFLFEYFSETQRNKGNFPGRFSGRQFSNSRSEMNVSTLELGDSALYLCASSYEPLDRGHNTGELFFGEGSRLTVL.

J is TRBJ2-3 and V is TRBV7-3; 7 nucleotides match TRBD2. CDR1 SGHTA and CDR2 FQGTGA come from the germline V gene. V shed 3 bases, J shed 5 bases, and the junction held 8 bases outside the gene matches. The CDR3 consists of 15 residues. CDR3 sequence: CASSFGGGVQDTQYF. The CDR3 DNA reads TGTGCCAGCAGCTTCGGGGGAGGGGTTCAAGATACGCAGTATTTT.

The chain uses TRBV6-5 and TRBJ2-7, with TRBD1 identical over 11 bases. CDR3 size: 15 residues. Germline lookup yields CDR1 MNHEY and CDR2 SVGAGI. Losses at the gene ends were 6 bases for V and 1 base for J; bases not matched to a gene: 5. The CDR3 DNA reads TGTGCCAGCAGATCCGGGACAGGGGGATCCTACGAGCAGTACGTC. Encoded protein: CASRSGTGGSYEQYV.

This clone appeared a few times. The CDR3 region is CASSPPTASGNTIYF. DNA for the CDR3: TGTGCCAGCTCACCACCGACAGCCTCTGGAAACACCATATATTTT. The V call is TRBV18, the J call TRBJ1-3, with D perhaps TRBD1 (5 bases). V lost 0 bases and J 0 bases, leaving 6 bases between the germline ends. The V gene's germline CDR1 is KGHSH and CDR2 LQKENI. CDR3 length: 15 residues.

The chain carries TRBV27 and TRBJ1-6; D gene uncertain. From germline, CDR1 is MNHEY and CDR2 SMNVEV (reference sequence). V shed 6 bases and J shed 3 bases, with 12 bases lying between them. The CDR3 spans 15 residues. The CDR3 here is CASRPGGFYNSPLHF. Written as DNA, the CDR3 is TGTGCCAGCAGGCCCGGAGGGTTCTATAATTCACCCCTCCACTTT.

The chain recombines TRBV24-1 with TRBJ2-2, with D perhaps matching TRBD2 (5 bases). Trimming shortened V by 9 bases and J by 6 bases, and 19 bases separated the two germline ends. Germline V CDR1 and CDR2: KGHDR, SFDVKD. The CDR3 is 15 amino acids. The CDR3 is CATRSGSGRSGELFF. CDR3 in DNA: TGTGCCACCCGTTCGGGGTCAGGAAGATCCGGGGAGCTGTTTTTT.

The chain carries TRBV5-1 and TRBJ2-3; D call uncertain. The CDR3 runs to 13 residues. The V gene lost 4 bases and the J gene lost 5 bases, with 11 bases spanning the gap. Looked up from germline, CDR1 is SGHRS and CDR2 is YFSETQ. CDR3 in amino acids: CASSLDTGDTQYF. The CDR3 DNA reads as TGCGCCAGCAGCCTAGACACCGGAGATACGCAGTATTTT.

This chain uses TRBV5-5 with TRBJ2-2; TRBD2 matches 11 bases. Germline V gene sequence: CDR1 SGHKS, CDR2 YYEKEE (reference sequence). With 7 bases clipped from V and 8 bases from J, the junction kept 10 bases outside the gene matches. This CDR3 spans 15 amino acids. CDR3 sequence: CASYVSGRAGGELFF. The CDR3 nucleotides are TGTGCCAGCTATGTTAGCGGGAGGGCCGGTGGGGAGCTGTTTTTT.

This sequence joins TRBV9 and TRBJ2-1, with 13 bases identical to TRBD2. There are 17 residues in the CDR3. J gave up 9 bases and V 0 bases, and 9 bases lay outside the gene matches. Germline V lookup: CDR1 SGDLS, CDR2 YYNGEE. CDR3: CASSVAPTSGGYGEQFF. DNA of the CDR3: TGTGCCAGCAGCGTAGCCCCGACTAGCGGGGGGTATGGTGAGCAGTTCTTC.

This clone was recorded at least ten times. The V and J genes are TRBV30 and TRBJ2-2; 8 bases agree with TRBD2. The trim removed 3 bases at V and 4 bases at J, leaving 7 bases unmatched. The germline gives CDR1 GTSNPN, CDR2 SVGIG (reference sequence). This CDR3 is 15 amino acids long. In DNA form, the CDR3 reads TGTGCCTGGAGAAGATTAGCGGGGCTCACCGGGGAGCTGTTTTTT. Its protein product is CAWRRLAGLTGELFF.

This chain joins TRBV11-2 and TRBJ2-5, with D possibly matching TRBD1 (6 bases). V lost 9 bases and J 9 bases, leaving 20 bases between the germline ends. Germline V gene data show CDR1 as SGHAT and CDR2 as FQNNGV. This CDR3 has 13 amino acids. This CDR3 reads CASNSPGAGAQYF. The CDR3 DNA reads as TGTGCCAGTAACTCGCCGGGCGCAGGGGCCCAGTACTTC. Full variable domain (rest looked up from reference TRBV11-2 and TRBJ2-5): EAGVAQSPRYKIIEKRQSVAFWCNPISGHATLYWYQQILGQGPKLLIQFQNNGVVDDSQLPKDRFSAERLKGVDSTLKIQPAKLEDSAVYLCASNSPGAGAQYFGPGTRLLVL.

The V gene is TRBV6-5, the J gene TRBJ1-5, with D perhaps TRBD1 (5 bases). The CDR3 is 13 amino acids. Trimming took 6 bases from V and 5 from J, leaving 11 bases between them. Germline CDR1 is MNHEY and CDR2 is SVGAGI. CDR3 region: CASRQVLDQPQHF. The CDR3 DNA follows: TGTGCCAGCAGACAGGTGTTAGATCAGCCCCAGCATTTT.

The rearrangement uses TRBV6-5 and TRBJ2-2; weak D call: TRBD1 (5 bases). There are 13 residues in the CDR3. V was shortened by 11 bases and J by 3 bases, with 13 bases between the two germline ends. CDR1 and CDR2 from the germline V gene are MNHEY and SVGAGI. CDR3 amino acids: CAGVDSYTGELFF. The CDR3 DNA reads as TGTGCCGGTGTCGACAGTTACACCGGGGAGCTGTTTTTT.

The CDR3, as DNA: TGTGCCAGCAGCCCTCAATCAGGGAATTCACCCCTCCACTTT. Its translation is CASSPQSGNSPLHF. The chain employs TRBV16 and TRBJ1-6; D is perhaps TRBD1 (5 bases). Trimming pared 4 bases from V and 7 bases from J, leaving 11 bases between. The CDR3 totals 14 residues. The germline V gene has CDR1 KGHSY and CDR2 FQNENV.

This chain connects TRBV4-2 to TRBJ1-3, with D perhaps matching TRBD1 (5 bases). Germline V lookup: CDR1 LGHNA, CDR2 YNFKEQ. There are 16 residues in the CDR3. V lost 0 bases and J lost 2, with 11 bases in between. The CDR3 is CASSQDPRRAGNTIYF. The DNA for the CDR3 is TGTGCCAGCAGCCAAGACCCACGCAGGGCTGGAAACACCATATATTTT.